This is a list of T cell receptor beta chains from one sample in a study of shared clonotypes between healthy human individuals. The repertoire was sequenced with immunoSEQ multiplex PCR; TCRdb's copy has only in-frame clones and lacks some. The sample lists 1,400,000 or so clones, around 98.5% seen once, with 0.36% in the top ten. Material for sequencing was naive CD4+ T cells sorted from blood. These receptors all come from a man aged 25-45 years in good health. The CDR3 runs from the conserved cysteine through the conserved F or W. Each record gives: clone size, J gene, V gene, D gene, CDR3 protein, CDR3 DNA. D genes are given only for firm matches. Clone size is not always given. Where it is, it says once, few, many or a class for expanded clones.

-,TRBJ1-2,TRBV6-1,-,CASSEVAGYGYTF,TGTGCCAGCAGTGAAGTGGCGGGGTATGGCTACACCTTC
-,TRBJ2-7,TRBV2,-,CASSDRMFLGEQYF,TGTGCCAGCAGTGATAGGATGTTTTTGGGCGAGCAGTACTTC
once,TRBJ2-1,TRBV5-1,-,CASSSRAGIGYNEQFF,TGCGCCAGCAGCTCCCGGGCAGGGATAGGTTACAATGAGCAGTTCTTC
-,TRBJ1-5,TRBV11-2,-,CASSLRGHSSNQPQHF,TGTGCCAGCAGCCTGAGAGGGCACAGTAGCAATCAGCCCCAGCATTTT
-,TRBJ2-7,TRBV19,-,CASSDLYEQYF,TGTGCCAGTAGTGACCTCTACGAGCAGTACTTC
-,TRBJ2-7,TRBV6-5,TRBD2,CASSYLGLAGAEQYF,TGTGCCAGCAGTTACTTGGGACTAGCGGGAGCCGAGCAGTACTTC
once,TRBJ2-3,TRBV7-5,-,CAFDRGSASGTTDTQYF,TGTGCCTTTGACAGGGGGTCCGCTAGCGGGACTACAGATACGCAGTATTTT
-,TRBJ1-2,TRBV7-9,-,CASSLGGTGYTF,TGTGCCAGCAGCTTAGGAGGGACGGGCTACACCTTC
-,TRBJ2-1,TRBV7-9,-,CASSPPVF,TGTGCCAGCAGCCCCCCTGTCTTC
-,TRBJ2-1,TRBV28,TRBD2,CASRMIAGGLEQFF,TGTGCCAGCAGGATGATAGCGGGAGGGCTTGAGCAGTTCTTC
-,TRBJ2-3,TRBV14,-,CASSQVGTDTQYF,TGTGCCAGCAGCCAAGTAGGCACAGATACGCAGTATTTT
-,TRBJ2-5,TRBV7-8,-,CASSLVLANNQETQYF,TGTGCCAGCAGCTTAGTTCTAGCGAACAACCAAGAGACCCAGTACTTC
-,TRBJ2-7,TRBV5-1,TRBD1,CASSPPDGTVAMHEQYF,TGCGCCAGCAGCCCACCAGATGGGACAGTAGCTATGCACGAGCAGTACTTC
once,TRBJ1-1,TRBV2,-,CASSEMNTEAFF,TGTGCCAGCAGTGAAATGAACACTGAAGCTTTCTTT
-,TRBJ2-5,TRBV6-5,TRBD1,CASSYRDSQETQYF,TGTGCCAGCAGCTACCGGGACAGCCAAGAGACCCAGTACTTC
once,TRBJ1-2,TRBV7-8,TRBD1,CASSLDRGNYGYTF,TGTGCCAGCAGCTTGGACAGGGGGAACTATGGCTACACCTTC
-,TRBJ2-1,TRBV7-6,-,CASSPINLGLAALNEQFF,TGTGCCAGCAGCCCGATCAACCTTGGACTGGCAGCGCTTAATGAGCAGTTCTTC
-,TRBJ2-2,TRBV7-2,-,CASSYGSGYTGELFF,TGTGCCAGCAGCTACGGTTCAGGGTACACCGGGGAGCTGTTTTTT